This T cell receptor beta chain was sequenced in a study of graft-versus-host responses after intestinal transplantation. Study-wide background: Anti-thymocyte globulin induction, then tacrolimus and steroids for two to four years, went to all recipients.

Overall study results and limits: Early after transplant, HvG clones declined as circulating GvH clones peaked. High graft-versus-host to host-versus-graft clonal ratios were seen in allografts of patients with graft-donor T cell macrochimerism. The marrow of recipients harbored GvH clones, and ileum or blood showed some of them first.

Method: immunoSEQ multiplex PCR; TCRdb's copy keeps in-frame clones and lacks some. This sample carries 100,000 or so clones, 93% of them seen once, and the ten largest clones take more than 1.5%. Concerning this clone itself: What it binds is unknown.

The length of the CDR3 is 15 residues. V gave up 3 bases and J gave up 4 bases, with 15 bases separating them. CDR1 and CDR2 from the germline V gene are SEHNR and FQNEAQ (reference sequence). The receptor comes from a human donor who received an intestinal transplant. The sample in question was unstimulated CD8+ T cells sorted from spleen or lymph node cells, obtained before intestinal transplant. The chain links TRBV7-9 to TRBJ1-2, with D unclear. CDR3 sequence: CASSLGGAAGYGYTF. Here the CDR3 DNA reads TGTGCCAGCAGCTTGGGCGGCGCCGCGGGCTATGGCTACACCTTC.